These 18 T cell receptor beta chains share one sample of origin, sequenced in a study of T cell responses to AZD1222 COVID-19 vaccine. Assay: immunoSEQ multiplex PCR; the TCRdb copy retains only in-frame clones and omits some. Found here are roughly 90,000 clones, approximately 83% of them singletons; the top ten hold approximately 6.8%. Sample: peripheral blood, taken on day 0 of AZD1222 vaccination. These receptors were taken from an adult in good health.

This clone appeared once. The DNA of the CDR3 is TGTGCCAGCAGCCTCGCGGGGACCGAAAACACCATATATTTT. Translation gives CASSLAGTENTIYF. The chain recombines TRBV3-1 (or the pseudogene TRBV3-2) with TRBJ1-3; a possible D gene is TRBD1 (5 bases). The germline V and J ends were trimmed by 4 bases and 6 bases, with 13 bases remaining between them. Germline V lookup: CDR1 LGHDT, CDR2 YNNKEL (reference sequence). The CDR3 extends over 14 amino acids.

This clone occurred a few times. CDR3 bases: TGCGCCAGCAGCCAAGAGGCGGGACAGGGCCTTAGCAATCAGCCCCAGCATTTT. Protein product: CASSQEAGQGLSNQPQHF. This chain joins TRBV4-3 and TRBJ1-5; TRBD1 agrees at 9 bases. The germline gives CDR1 LGHNA, CDR2 YSLEER. J was trimmed by 0 bases and V by 0 bases; bases with no gene match: 6. The CDR3 spans 18 residues.

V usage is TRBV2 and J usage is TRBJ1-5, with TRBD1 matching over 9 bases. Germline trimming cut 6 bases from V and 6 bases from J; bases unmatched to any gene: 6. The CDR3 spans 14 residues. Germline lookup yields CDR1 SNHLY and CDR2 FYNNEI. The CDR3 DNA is TGTGCCAGCAGCGACACAGGGGGCGGTCAGCCCCAGCATTTT. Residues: CASSDTGGGQPQHF.

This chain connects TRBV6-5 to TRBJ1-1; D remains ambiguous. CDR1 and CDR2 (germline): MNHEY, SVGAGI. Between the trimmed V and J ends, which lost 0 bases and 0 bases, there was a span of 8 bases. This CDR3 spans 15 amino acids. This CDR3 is CASSYSRSMNTEAFF. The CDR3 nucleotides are TGTGCCAGCAGTTACTCGAGGAGCATGAACACTGAAGCTTTCTTT.

CDR3 bases: TGTGCCAGCAGTGACCTAGGCCTAGCGGGAGGAGGAGAGACCCAGTACTTC. This encodes CASSDLGLAGGGETQYF. This chain joins TRBV25-1 and TRBJ2-5; 11 nucleotides match TRBD2. Germline V gene sequence: CDR1 MGHDK, CDR2 SYGVNS. The CDR3 is 17 residues long. V lost 3 bases and J lost 4; bases outside the gene matches: 10.

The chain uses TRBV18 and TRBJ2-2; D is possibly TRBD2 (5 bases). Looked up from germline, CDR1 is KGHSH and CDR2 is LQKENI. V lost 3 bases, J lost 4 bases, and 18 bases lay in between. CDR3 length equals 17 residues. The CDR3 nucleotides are TGTGCCAGCTCACCCATTTCGGGATCAGTGGGCACCGGGGAGCTGTTTTTT. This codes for CASSPISGSVGTGELFF.

In DNA, the CDR3 is TGTGCCTGGAGTGTTAATCGGGGCCAGTATAGCAATCAGCCCCAGCATTTT. Its translation: CAWSVNRGQYSNQPQHF. This chain joins TRBV30 and TRBJ1-5; possible D gene TRBD1, 5 bases. CDR1 GTSNPN and CDR2 SVGIG come from the germline V gene (reference sequence). Trimming stripped 0 bases from V and 0 bases from J, with 15 bases between. The CDR3 runs to 17 residues.

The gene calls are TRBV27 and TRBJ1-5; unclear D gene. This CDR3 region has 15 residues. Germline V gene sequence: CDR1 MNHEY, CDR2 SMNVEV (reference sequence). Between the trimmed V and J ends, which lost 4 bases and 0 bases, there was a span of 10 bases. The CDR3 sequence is CASSSGSGSNQPQHF. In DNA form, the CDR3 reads TGTGCCAGCAGTTCTGGCAGTGGTAGCAATCAGCCCCAGCATTTT.

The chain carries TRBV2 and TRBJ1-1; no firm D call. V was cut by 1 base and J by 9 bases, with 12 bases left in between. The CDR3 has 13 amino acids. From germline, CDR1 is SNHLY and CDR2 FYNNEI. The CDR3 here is CASSEVMVQQAFF. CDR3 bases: TGTGCCAGCAGTGAAGTTATGGTGCAGCAAGCTTTCTTT.

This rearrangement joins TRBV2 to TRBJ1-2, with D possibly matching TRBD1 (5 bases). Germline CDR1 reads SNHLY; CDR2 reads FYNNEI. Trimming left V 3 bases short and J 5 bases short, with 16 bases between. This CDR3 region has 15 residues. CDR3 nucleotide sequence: TGTGCCAGCAGTGACGTTCGGGGACCCAATTATGGCTACACCTTC. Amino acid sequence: CASSDVRGPNYGYTF.

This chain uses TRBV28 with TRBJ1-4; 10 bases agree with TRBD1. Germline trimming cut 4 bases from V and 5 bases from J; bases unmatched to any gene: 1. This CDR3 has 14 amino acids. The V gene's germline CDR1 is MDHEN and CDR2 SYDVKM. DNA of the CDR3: TGTGCCAGCAGTTCGACAGGGGGCAATGAAAAACTGTTTTTT. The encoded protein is CASSSTGGNEKLFF. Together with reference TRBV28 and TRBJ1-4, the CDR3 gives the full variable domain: DVKVTQSSRYLVKRTGEKVFLECVQDMDHENMFWYRQDPGLGLRLIYFSYDVKMKEKGDIPEGYSVSREKKERFSLILESASTNQTSMYLCASSSTGGNEKLFFGSGTQLSVL.

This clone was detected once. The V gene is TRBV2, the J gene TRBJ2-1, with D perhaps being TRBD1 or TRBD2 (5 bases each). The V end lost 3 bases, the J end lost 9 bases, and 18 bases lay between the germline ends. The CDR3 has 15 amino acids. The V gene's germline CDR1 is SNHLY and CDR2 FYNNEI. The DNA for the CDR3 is TGTGCCAGCAGTGACGATGGCAGGGTCGGGATTGAGCAGTTCTTC. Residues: CASSDDGRVGIEQFF.

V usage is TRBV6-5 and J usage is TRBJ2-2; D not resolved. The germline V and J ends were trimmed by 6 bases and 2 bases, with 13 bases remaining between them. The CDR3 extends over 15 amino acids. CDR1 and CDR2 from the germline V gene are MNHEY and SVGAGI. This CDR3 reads CASSRAGPNTGELFF. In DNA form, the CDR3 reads TGTGCCAGCAGCCGGGCCGGTCCTAACACCGGGGAGCTGTTTTTT.

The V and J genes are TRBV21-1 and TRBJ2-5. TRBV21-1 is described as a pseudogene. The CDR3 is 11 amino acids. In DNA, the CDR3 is TGTGCCAGCAGCAAAACGGAGACCCAGTACTTC. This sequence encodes CASSKTETQYF.

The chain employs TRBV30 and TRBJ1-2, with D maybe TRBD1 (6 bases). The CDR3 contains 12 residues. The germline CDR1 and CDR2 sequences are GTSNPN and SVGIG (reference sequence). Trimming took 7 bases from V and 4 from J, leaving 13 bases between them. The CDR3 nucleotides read TGTGCCTTGACAGGAGGCGGCTATGGCTACACCTTC. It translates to CALTGGGYGYTF.

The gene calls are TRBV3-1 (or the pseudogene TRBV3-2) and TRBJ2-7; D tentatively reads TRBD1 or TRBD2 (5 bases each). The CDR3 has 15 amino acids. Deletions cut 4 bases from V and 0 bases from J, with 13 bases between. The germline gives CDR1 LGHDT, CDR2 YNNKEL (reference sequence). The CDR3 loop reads CASSPSGRASYEQYF. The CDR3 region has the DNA TGTGCCAGCAGCCCGTCGGGACGGGCCTCCTACGAGCAGTACTTC.

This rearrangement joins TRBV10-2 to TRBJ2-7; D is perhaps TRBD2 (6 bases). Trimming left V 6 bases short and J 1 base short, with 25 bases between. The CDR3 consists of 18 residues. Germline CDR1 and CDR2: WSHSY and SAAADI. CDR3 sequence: CASRRGLPLASRSYEQYF. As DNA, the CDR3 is TGCGCCAGCAGGCGTGGACTCCCCCTAGCGTCACGTTCCTACGAGCAGTACTTC.

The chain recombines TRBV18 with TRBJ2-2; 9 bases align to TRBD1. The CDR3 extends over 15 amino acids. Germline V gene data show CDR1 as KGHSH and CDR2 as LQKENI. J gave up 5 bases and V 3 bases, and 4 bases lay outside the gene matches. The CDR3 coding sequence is TGTGCCAGCTCACCCCGGACAGGGGTAACCGGGGAGCTGTTTTTT. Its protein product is CASSPRTGVTGELFF. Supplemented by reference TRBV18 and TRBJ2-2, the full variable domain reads NAGVMQNPRHLVRRRGQEARLRCSPMKGHSHVYWYRQLPEEGLKFMVYLQKENIIDESGMPKERFSAEFPKEGPSILRIQQVVRGDSAAYFCASSPRTGVTGELFFGEGSRLTVL.